The clone carrying this T cell receptor (beta chain) was detected only a few times. Its cognate antigen is unknown. The sample comes from a study of T cell responses to AZD1222 COVID-19 vaccine. Study-wide results and caveats: Clonal diversity was possibly underestimated, and the donors were mostly white British, with more females. With dominance at 160-218 and 743-854, vaccine-associated CD4 TCRs spanned spike.

V dropped 1 base and J dropped 2 bases, with 17 bases sitting between them. Germline CDR1 is SEHNR and CDR2 is FQNEAQ (reference sequence). The CDR3 totals 17 residues. The method was immunoSEQ multiplex PCR; TCRdb's version includes in-frame clones alone and lacks a portion of them. The data show roughly 70,000 clones, 80% seen once. Second-dose intervals near 4 or 12 weeks were combined. The chain has TRBV7-9 and TRBJ1-1; possible D gene TRBD1, 5 bases. Source: peripheral blood, taken 28 days after the second AZD1222 dose. The receptor's source is an adult who received the AZD1222 COVID-19 vaccine. CDR3 in DNA: TGTGCCAGCAGCTTAGAAGTAGCCGGGGCCTCAAACACTGAAGCTTTCTTT. Translation: CASSLEVAGASNTEAFF.